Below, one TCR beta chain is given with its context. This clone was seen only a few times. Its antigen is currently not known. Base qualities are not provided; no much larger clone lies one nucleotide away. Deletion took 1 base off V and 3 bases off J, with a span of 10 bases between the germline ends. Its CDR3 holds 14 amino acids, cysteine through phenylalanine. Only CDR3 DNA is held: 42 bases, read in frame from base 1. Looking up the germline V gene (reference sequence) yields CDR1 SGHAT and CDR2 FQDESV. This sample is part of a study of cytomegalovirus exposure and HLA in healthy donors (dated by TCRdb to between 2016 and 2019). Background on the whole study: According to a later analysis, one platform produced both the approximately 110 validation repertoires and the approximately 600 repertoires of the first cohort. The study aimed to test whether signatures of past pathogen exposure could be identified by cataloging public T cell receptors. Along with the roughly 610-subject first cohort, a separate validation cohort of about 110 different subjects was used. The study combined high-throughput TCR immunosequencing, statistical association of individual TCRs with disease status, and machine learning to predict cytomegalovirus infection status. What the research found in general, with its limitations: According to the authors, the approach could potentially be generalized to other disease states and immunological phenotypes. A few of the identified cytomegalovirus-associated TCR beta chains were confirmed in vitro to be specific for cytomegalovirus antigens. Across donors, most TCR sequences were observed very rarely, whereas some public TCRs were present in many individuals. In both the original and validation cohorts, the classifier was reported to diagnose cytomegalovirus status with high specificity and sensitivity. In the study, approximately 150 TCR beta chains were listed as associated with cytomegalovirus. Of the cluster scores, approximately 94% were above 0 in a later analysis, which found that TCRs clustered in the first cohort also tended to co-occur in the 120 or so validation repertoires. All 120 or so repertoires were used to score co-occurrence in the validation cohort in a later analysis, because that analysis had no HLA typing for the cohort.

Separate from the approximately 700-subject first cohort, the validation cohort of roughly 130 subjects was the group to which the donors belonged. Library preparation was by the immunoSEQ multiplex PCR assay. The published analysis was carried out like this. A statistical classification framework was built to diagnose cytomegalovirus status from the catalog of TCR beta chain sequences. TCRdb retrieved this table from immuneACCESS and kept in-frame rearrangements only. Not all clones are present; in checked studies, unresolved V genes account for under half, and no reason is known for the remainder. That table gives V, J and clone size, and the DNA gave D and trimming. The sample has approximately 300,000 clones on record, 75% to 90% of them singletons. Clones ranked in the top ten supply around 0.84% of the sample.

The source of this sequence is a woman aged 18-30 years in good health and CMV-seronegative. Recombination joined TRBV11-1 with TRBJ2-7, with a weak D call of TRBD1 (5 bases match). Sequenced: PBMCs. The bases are TGTGCCAGCAGCTTAGGACAGACCCACTACGAGCAGTACTTC. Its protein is CASSLGQTHYEQYF. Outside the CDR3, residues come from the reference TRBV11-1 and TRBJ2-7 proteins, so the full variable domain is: EAEVAQSPRYKITEKSQAVAFWCDPISGHATLYWYRQILGQGPELLVQFQDESVVDDSQLPKDRFSAERLKGVDSTLKIQPAELGDSAMYLCASSLGQTHYEQYFGPGTRLTVT.